Below are 18 T cell receptor beta chains sequenced from a single sample in a study of CD8+ T cells in alopecia areata. The treatment was: oral pan-JAK inhibitor, 5-10 mg twice daily. The authors extracted RNA and reverse transcribed it into cDNA as the sequencing template. Assay used: immunoSEQ multiplex PCR; TCRdb lists only in-frame clones, some missing. The table has over 250,000 clones, 60% seen once. This sample comprised CD4+ T cells sorted from blood, obtained around week 54, from a patient treated with tofacitinib. These receptors were obtained from a human donor with alopecia areata.

V gene TRBV25-1 combines with J gene TRBJ2-2, with D possibly TRBD2 on 5 matching bases. The CDR3 covers 15 residues. V gave up 1 base and J gave up 6 bases, with 12 bases separating them. Per the germline V gene, CDR1 is MGHDK and CDR2 is SYGVNS. This chain's CDR3 is CASSESGKIAGELFF. Written as DNA, the CDR3 is TGTGCCAGCAGTGAATCCGGGAAGATCGCCGGGGAGCTGTTTTTT.

The rearrangement joins TRBV30 to TRBJ1-6, with 7 bases fitting TRBD1. This CDR3 comprises 15 residues. Germline CDR1 reads GTSNPN; CDR2 reads SVGIG (reference sequence). The trim removed 0 bases at V and 4 bases at J, leaving 3 bases unmatched. The CDR3 coding sequence is TGTGCCTGGAGTGTTAGGGGACAGTATAATTCACCCCTCCACTTT. Amino acids: CAWSVRGQYNSPLHF.

The genes are TRBV9 and TRBJ1-1; D not certain. The CDR3 consists of 14 residues. V dropped 4 bases and J dropped 0 bases, with 10 bases sitting between them. Germline-derived CDR1 and CDR2 are SGDLS and YYNGEE. In DNA, the CDR3 is TGTGCCAGCAGCCTCGCCCCGATGAACACTGAAGCTTTCTTT. This codes for CASSLAPMNTEAFF.

This CDR3 reads CASGLGDGQETQYF. CDR3 DNA: TGTGCTAGTGGTTTGGGGGACGGACAAGAGACCCAGTACTTC. The gene calls are TRBV12-5 and TRBJ2-5; D may match TRBD1 or TRBD2 (5 bases each). The CDR3 contains 14 residues. V was clipped by 1 base and J by 2 bases, with 8 bases between them. Germline V lookup: CDR1 LGHNT, CDR2 FRNRAP.

This clone has a handful of counts. The V call is TRBV29-1, the J call TRBJ2-3; D unresolved. The CDR3 consists of 14 residues. Germline V gene data show CDR1 as SQVTM and CDR2 as ANQGSEA. The germline V and J ends were trimmed by 1 base and 2 bases, with 10 bases remaining between them. In DNA form, the CDR3 reads TGCAGCGTTGAAGCTGCGAGGCTCACAGATACGCAGTATTTT. This sequence encodes CSVEAARLTDTQYF.

V gene TRBV6-1 combines with J gene TRBJ2-5, with 14 positions matching TRBD2. Germline V CDR1 and CDR2: MNHNS, SASEGT. Trimming removed 4 bases from V and 5 bases from J; junction bases left unmatched: 9. CDR3 length: 17 residues. The CDR3 reads CASSATGTSGGWETQYF. Here the CDR3 DNA reads TGTGCCAGCAGTGCGACCGGGACTAGCGGGGGATGGGAGACCCAGTACTTC.

This clone was seen a few times. J is TRBJ2-7 and V is TRBV27; 8 bases align to TRBD1. Unmatched junction bases numbered 12, after V lost 5 bases and J lost 0 bases. This CDR3 has 17 residues. CDR1 is MNHEY, CDR2 SMNVEV, per germline (reference sequence). Here the CDR3 reads CASSNYSGGYSSYEQYF. The CDR3 DNA sequence: TGTGCCAGCAGTAACTACTCAGGGGGCTATAGCTCCTACGAGCAGTACTTC.

The chain carries TRBV5-6 and TRBJ2-7, with 7 bases aligning to TRBD1. Unmatched junction bases numbered 8, after V lost 5 bases and J lost 0 bases. The CDR3 is made up of 15 amino acids. CDR1 and CDR2 (germline): SGHDT, YYEEEE. DNA for the CDR3: TGTGCCAGCAGACCCGGGACAGTTGACTCCTACGAGCAGTACTTC. Translated: CASRPGTVDSYEQYF. Combining the CDR3 with reference TRBV5-6 and TRBJ2-7 gives the whole variable domain DAGVTQSPTHLIKTRGQQVTLRCSPKSGHDTVSWYQQALGQGPQFIFQYYEEEERQRGNFPDRFSGHQFPNYSSELNVNALLLGDSALYLCASRPGTVDSYEQYFGPGTRLTVT.

V is TRBV30 and J is TRBJ1-1, with 8 bases aligning to TRBD1. The CDR3 loop spans 15 amino acids. CDR1 and CDR2 from the germline V gene are GTSNPN and SVGIG (reference sequence). With 2 bases clipped from V and 5 bases from J, the junction kept 10 bases outside the gene matches. The CDR3 DNA is TGTGCCTGGAGTAATTGGGCAGGGGGCGCAACTGAAGCTTTCTTT. This encodes CAWSNWAGGATEAFF.

V is TRBV5-1 and J is TRBJ1-6; TRBD1 might be the D (5 bases). The V gene lost 0 bases and the J gene lost 5 bases, with 9 bases spanning the gap. The CDR3 runs to 15 residues. From germline, CDR1 is SGHRS and CDR2 YFSETQ. CDR3 region: CASSLVAGNNSPLHF. DNA of the CDR3: TGCGCCAGCAGCTTGGTGGCAGGGAATAATTCACCCCTCCACTTT.

This chain connects TRBV6-5 to TRBJ1-4, with D uncertain. Trimming stripped 8 bases from V and 3 bases from J, with 13 bases between. There are 14 residues in the CDR3. Germline CDR1 MNHEY, CDR2 SVGAGI. The CDR3 sequence is CASRIGPANEKLFF. The DNA of the CDR3 is TGTGCCAGCCGAATAGGGCCGGCTAATGAAAAACTGTTTTTT.

The chain has TRBV14 and TRBJ2-3, with D tentatively TRBD1 (6 bases). CDR3 length: 16 residues. Germline lookup yields CDR1 SGHDN and CDR2 FVKESK. V gave up 1 base and J gave up 1 base, with 12 bases separating them. CDR3 amino acids: CASSQAHHRGTDTQYF. The DNA for the CDR3 is TGTGCCAGCAGCCAAGCCCACCACAGGGGCACAGATACGCAGTATTTT.

CDR3: CASSLGTSGVTDTQYF. The CDR3 region has the DNA TGCGCCAGCAGCCTGGGGACTAGCGGGGTGACAGATACGCAGTATTTT. The rearrangement uses TRBV5-1 and TRBJ2-3; 13 bases line up with TRBD2. Germline CDR1 reads SGHRS; CDR2 reads YFSETQ. CDR3 size: 16 residues. With 4 bases clipped from V and 3 bases from J, the junction kept 5 bases outside the gene matches.

This clone was detected a few times. The V gene is TRBV2, the J gene TRBJ1-5; TRBD1 aligns across 8 bases. V gave up 7 bases and J gave up 5 bases; unmatched junction bases: 10. Germline assignment: CDR1 SNHLY and CDR2 FYNNEI. CDR3 size: 15 residues. CDR3 coding DNA: TGTGCCAGCATGGGAGACAGGGGACAAGATCAGCCCCAGCATTTT. Translation: CASMGDRGQDQPQHF. Based on the CDR3 plus reference TRBV2 and TRBJ1-5, the full variable domain is EPEVTQTPSHQVTQMGQEVILRCVPISNHLYFYWYRQILGQKVEFLVSFYNNEISEKSEIFDDQFSVERPDGSNFTLKIRSTKLEDSAMYFCASMGDRGQDQPQHFGDGTRLSIL.

This chain joins TRBV14 and TRBJ1-2; the D gene is possibly TRBD1 (5 bases). CDR1 SGHDN and CDR2 FVKESK come from the germline V gene. The CDR3 loop spans 15 amino acids. Between the trimmed V and J ends, which lost 1 base and 1 base, there was a span of 10 bases. CDR3 DNA: TGTGCCAGCAGCCAAGGGACACTGGATAACTATGGCTACACCTTC. Translated: CASSQGTLDNYGYTF.

This chain links TRBV29-1 with TRBJ1-1; perhaps TRBD1 as D (5 bases). Trimming shortened V by 4 bases and J by 6 bases, and 12 bases separated the two germline ends. The CDR3 has 12 residues. Germline V gives CDR1 SQVTM, CDR2 ANQGSEA. In DNA form, the CDR3 reads TGCAGCGTTGTCCCAGGGAGCGCTGAAGCTTTCTTT. As protein: CSVVPGSAEAFF.

The chain uses TRBV5-6 and TRBJ1-5; no firm D call. Trimming cost V 5 bases and J 2 bases, with 23 bases left between them. Germline assignment: CDR1 SGHDT and CDR2 YYEEEE. The CDR3 contains 18 residues. This chain's CDR3 is CASRLTGFQINCNQPQHF. The CDR3 DNA reads TGTGCCAGCAGACTTACCGGGTTTCAGATTAACTGCAATCAGCCCCAGCATTTT. Combining the CDR3 with reference TRBV5-6 and TRBJ1-5 gives the whole variable domain DAGVTQSPTHLIKTRGQQVTLRCSPKSGHDTVSWYQQALGQGPQFIFQYYEEEERQRGNFPDRFSGHQFPNYSSELNVNALLLGDSALYLCASRLTGFQINCNQPQHFGDGTRLSIL.

The sample holds a few counts of this clone. V usage is TRBV1 and J usage is TRBJ2-7; TRBD1 was called by the table and not checked on the DNA. TRBV1 represents a pseudogene. This CDR3 spans 14 amino acids. The CDR3 nucleotides read TGCACCAGCAGTTGCCGCCAGGGTACCTACGAGCAGTACTTC. This translates into CTSSCRQGTYEQYF.